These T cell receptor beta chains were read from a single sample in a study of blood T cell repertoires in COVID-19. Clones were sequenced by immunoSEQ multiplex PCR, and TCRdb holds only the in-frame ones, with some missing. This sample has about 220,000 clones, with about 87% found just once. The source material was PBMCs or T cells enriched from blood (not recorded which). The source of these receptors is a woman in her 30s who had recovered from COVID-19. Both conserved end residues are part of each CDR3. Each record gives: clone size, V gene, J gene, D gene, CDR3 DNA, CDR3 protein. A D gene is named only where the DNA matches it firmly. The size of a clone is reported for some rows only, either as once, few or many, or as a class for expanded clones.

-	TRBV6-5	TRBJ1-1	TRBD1	TGTGCCAGCTGGATGACAGGGGGCACTGAAGCTTTCTTT	CASWMTGGTEAFF
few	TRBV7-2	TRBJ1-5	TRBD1	TGTGCCAGCAGCTTTGGCCAGGGGGCGTCGGGTCAGCCCCAGCATTTT	CASSFGQGASGQPQHF
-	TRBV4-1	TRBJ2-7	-	TGCGCCAGCAGCCACCCAGGGCAGGGTATATCCTCCTCCTACGAGCAGTACTTC	CASSHPGQGISSSYEQYF
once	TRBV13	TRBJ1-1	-	TGTGCCAGCAGCTTGGGGAGGGGCGGAGTGAACACTGAAGCTTTCTTT	CASSLGRGGVNTEAFF
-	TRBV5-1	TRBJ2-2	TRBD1	TGCGCCAGCCAAACGGGACAGGGAAACACCGGGGAGCTGTTTTTT	CASQTGQGNTGELFF
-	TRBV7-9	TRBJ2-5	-	TGTGCCAGCAGCGGAGGCCCGGGGGAGACCCAGTACTTC	CASSGGPGETQYF
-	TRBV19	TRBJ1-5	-	TGTGCCAGTAGTATAGCAGGGGACAATCAGCCCCAGCATTTT	CASSIAGDNQPQHF
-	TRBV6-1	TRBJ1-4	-	TGTGCCAGCAGTGAAGCCTCAGGGGAAGAAAAACTGTTTTTT	CASSEASGEEKLFF
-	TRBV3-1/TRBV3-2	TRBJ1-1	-	TGTGCCAGCAGCCGGAGGTACACTGAAGCTTTCTTT	CASSRRYTEAFF
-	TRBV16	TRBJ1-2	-	TGTGCCAGCAGCCAATCGCTTGACATCTATGGCTACACCTTC	CASSQSLDIYGYTF
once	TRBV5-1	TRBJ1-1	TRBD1	TGCGCCAGCAGCTTGGCGTGGACAGGGTCATACACTGAAGCTTTCTTT	CASSLAWTGSYTEAFF
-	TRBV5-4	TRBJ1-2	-	TGTGCCAGCAGCTTGGGCCCGGCTAACTATGGCTACACCTTC	CASSLGPANYGYTF
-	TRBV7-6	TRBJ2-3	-	TGTGCCAGCAGCACGTTACCCCGGGTAGATACGCAGTATTTT	CASSTLPRVDTQYF
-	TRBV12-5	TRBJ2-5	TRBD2	TGTGCTAGTGGTACTAGCGGGGGCTCCGGGGAGACCCAGTACTTC	CASGTSGGSGETQYF
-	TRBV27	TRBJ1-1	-	TGTGCCAGCAGTTTATTCGTCTCGAACACTGAAGCTTTCTTT	CASSLFVSNTEAFF
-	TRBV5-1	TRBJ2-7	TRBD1	TGCGCCAGCAGCCCCCGACGACAGGGCGACTACGAGCAGTACTTC	CASSPRRQGDYEQYF
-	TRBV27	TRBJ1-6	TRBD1	TGTGCCAGCAGTTGGGGACAGGGTGGTTCACCCCTCCACTTT	CASSWGQGGSPLHF
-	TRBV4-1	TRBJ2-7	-	TGCGCCAGCAGCCAAGACGGGAGTTACGAGCAGTACTTC	CASSQDGSYEQYF
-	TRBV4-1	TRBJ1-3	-	TGCGCCAGCAGCCAGTATCGGGACTCCCCAGGAAACACCATATATTTT	CASSQYRDSPGNTIYF
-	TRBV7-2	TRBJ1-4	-	TGTGCCAGCAGCTTACCCCAGGGGAGAGACGAAAAACTGTTTTTT	CASSLPQGRDEKLFF
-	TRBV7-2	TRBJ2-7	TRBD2	TGTGCCAGCAGCCCACTGGCTAGCGGCTCCTACGAGCAGTACTTC	CASSPLASGSYEQYF
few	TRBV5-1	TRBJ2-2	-	TGCGCCAGCAGCCTAACAGGGTACACCGGGGAGCTGTTTTTT	CASSLTGYTGELFF
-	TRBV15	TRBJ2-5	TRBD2	TGTGCCACCAGCAGAGATCTTGAGGGAGGGAGGGAGACCCAGTACTTC	CATSRDLEGGRETQYF
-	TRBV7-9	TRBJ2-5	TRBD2	TGTGCCAGCAGCTGGTTGACTAGCGGGGGGGCCTATGAGACCCAGTACTTC	CASSWLTSGGAYETQYF
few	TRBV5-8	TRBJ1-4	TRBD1	TGTGCCAGCAGCTTGGTGCTCGGGACAGGGACTAATGAAAAACTGTTTTTT	CASSLVLGTGTNEKLFF
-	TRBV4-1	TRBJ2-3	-	TGCGCCAGCAGCCAAACATTCACAGATACGCAGTATTTT	CASSQTFTDTQYF
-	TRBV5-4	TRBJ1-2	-	TGTGCCAGCAGCGCCGGGACATACAACTATGGCTACACCTTC	CASSAGTYNYGYTF
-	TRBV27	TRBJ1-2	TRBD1	TGTGCCAGCAGTTTAGGGACAGACTTTGCGCTAGGTGGCTACACCTTC	CASSLGTDFALGGYTF
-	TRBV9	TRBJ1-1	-	TGTGCCAGCAGCCCCCGGGAGAACACTGAAGCTTTCTTT	CASSPRENTEAFF
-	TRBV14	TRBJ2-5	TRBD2	TGTGCCAGCAGACCCGGGACTAGCGTTGAGACCCAGTACTTC	CASRPGTSVETQYF
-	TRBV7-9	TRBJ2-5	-	TGTGCCAGCAGCTTAGGGCAGCTGATGGGGGGGACCCAGTACTTC	CASSLGQLMGGTQYF
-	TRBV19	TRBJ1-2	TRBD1	TGTGCCAGTAGAGCTGAATCCGGGACAGGGGCGGTTGGCTACACCTTC	CASRAESGTGAVGYTF
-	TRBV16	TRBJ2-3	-	TGTGCCAGCCGGACAGCTCTTAGCACAGATACGCAGTATTTT	CASRTALSTDTQYF
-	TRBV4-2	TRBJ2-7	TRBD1	TGTGCCAGCAGCCAAGAGGGACAGACCATCTCCGAGCAGTACTTC	CASSQEGQTISEQYF
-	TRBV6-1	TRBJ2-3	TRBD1	TGTGCCAGCAGTGGGGTCTTGGGACAGGGGGCTACAGATACGCAGTATTTT	CASSGVLGQGATDTQYF
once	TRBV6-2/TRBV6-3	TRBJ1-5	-	TGTGCCAGCAGTCACGCAAGACAGAACAATCAGCCCCAGCATTTT	CASSHARQNNQPQHF
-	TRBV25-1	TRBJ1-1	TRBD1	TGTGCCAGCAGTTTGGGACAGGGGATTCCGAAAGCTTTCTTT	CASSLGQGIPKAFF
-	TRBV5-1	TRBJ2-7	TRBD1	TGCGCCAGCAGCTGGGGGACAGGGATGACGGACGAGCAGTACTTC	CASSWGTGMTDEQYF
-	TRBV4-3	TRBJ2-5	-	TGCGCCAGCAGCCTTGACAACTTCCAAGAGACCCAGTACTTC	CASSLDNFQETQYF
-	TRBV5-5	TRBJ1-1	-	TGTGCCAGCAGCTCGACCAACCAGGGGTGGACTGAAGCTTTCTTT	CASSSTNQGWTEAFF